Following are 26 T cell receptor beta chains from one sample sequenced in a study of radiation and T cells in renal cell carcinoma. The time point denotes: baseline pretreatment blood. The treatment denotes: 15 Gy SBRT to primary tumor, nephrectomy 4 weeks later. Sequenced by immunoSEQ multiplex PCR; TCRdb stores in-frame clones only, minus some. The sample includes 130,000 or so clones, 70% to 90% of them seen just once. The input for sequencing was blood, taken from a patient whose treatment included radiotherapy and nephrectomy. All receptors derive from a woman aged 45-65 years with renal cell carcinoma.

This chain joins TRBV7-2 and TRBJ1-1, with D tentatively TRBD1 (6 bases). The ends were cut back, 7 bases at V and 0 bases at J, with 15 bases in the middle. Germline CDR1 SGHTA, CDR2 FQGNSA. The CDR3 length is 15 residues. The CDR3 spells CASMLMTGVNTEAFF. The CDR3 nucleotides are TGTGCCAGCATGCTAATGACAGGAGTGAACACTGAAGCTTTCTTT.

In this sample, this clone turned up once. This chain links TRBV27 with TRBJ1-1; D ambiguous. V was shortened by 4 bases and J by 1 base, with 7 bases between the two germline ends. This CDR3 has 13 residues. Germline CDR1 reads MNHEY; CDR2 reads SMNVEV (reference sequence). The CDR3 loop reads CASSSDGNTEAFF. The CDR3, as DNA: TGTGCCAGCAGTTCCGACGGGAACACTGAAGCTTTCTTT.

This chain uses TRBV5-1 with TRBJ2-7; D may be TRBD1 (5 bases). V was shortened by 5 bases and J by 2 bases, with 14 bases between the two germline ends. CDR1 and CDR2 from the germline V gene are SGHRS and YFSETQ. The CDR3 covers 14 residues. CDR3 nucleotide sequence: TGCGCCAGCAGAGTGCATGGGGCCGCCTACGAGCAGTACTTC. Amino acids: CASRVHGAAYEQYF.

The chain has TRBV7-8 and TRBJ2-5, with D possibly matching TRBD2 (6 bases). Germline V gives CDR1 SGHVS, CDR2 FQNEAQ. V was pared by 8 bases and J by 1 base, with 17 bases between. The CDR3 totals 15 residues. This chain's CDR3 is CASCSQEGPQETQYF. The DNA of the CDR3 is TGTGCCAGCTGTTCCCAGGAGGGGCCCCAAGAGACCCAGTACTTC.

This clone was observed once. The chain employs TRBV6-5 and TRBJ1-5; TRBD1 aligns across 8 bases. Germline trimming cut 6 bases from V and 3 bases from J; bases unmatched to any gene: 4. Looked up from germline, CDR1 is MNHEY and CDR2 is SVGAGI. CDR3 length: 14 residues. The CDR3 DNA follows: TGTGCCAGCAGCAGGGACAGGAACAATCAGCCCCAGCATTTT. Translation gives CASSRDRNNQPQHF.

The rearrangement links TRBV5-4 to TRBJ2-5; the D call may be TRBD1 or TRBD2 (5 bases each). The CDR3 spans 15 residues. V gave up 4 bases and J gave up 2 bases, with 15 bases separating them. Germline CDR1 and CDR2: SGHNT and YYREEE (reference sequence). The CDR3 nucleotides are TGTGCCAGCAGCACGCAAACCGGGGCACAAGAGACCCAGTACTTC. Its protein product is CASSTQTGAQETQYF.

The chain has TRBV7-9 and TRBJ2-7, with TRBD1 identical over 11 bases. Germline CDR1 and CDR2: SEHNR and FQNEAQ (reference sequence). CDR3 length: 14 amino acids. V shed 5 bases, J shed 5 bases, and the junction held 5 bases outside the gene matches. The chain's CDR3 is CASSEPGQGDEQYF. The CDR3 DNA is TGTGCCAGCAGCGAGCCGGGACAGGGGGACGAGCAGTACTTC.

V and J are TRBV7-8 and TRBJ1-2; D may be TRBD1 (6 bases). The germline V gene has CDR1 SGHVS and CDR2 FQNEAQ. The CDR3 is 14 residues long. V shed 1 base and J shed 6 bases, with 12 bases lying between them. The CDR3 spells CASSLGAGADGYTF. The CDR3 DNA reads TGTGCCAGCAGCTTAGGAGCAGGGGCCGATGGCTACACCTTC. The complete variable domain, with remaining parts taken from reference TRBV7-8 and TRBJ1-2, reads GAGVSQSPRYKVAKRGQDVALRCDPISGHVSLFWYQQALGQGPEFLTYFQNEAQLDKSGLPSDRFFAERPEGSVSTLKIQRTQQEDSAVYLCASSLGAGADGYTFGSGTRLTVV.

This rearrangement joins TRBV7-9 to TRBJ2-5; D is unclear. Germline CDR1 is SEHNR and CDR2 is FQNEAQ (reference sequence). Trimming took 0 bases from V and 4 from J, leaving 6 bases between them. The CDR3 has 13 residues. CDR3 nucleotides: TGTGCCAGCAGCTTAGCGGCAACAGAGACCCAGTACTTC. Its translation: CASSLAATETQYF.

The chain uses TRBV7-6 and TRBJ2-2, with D unclear. Trimming removed 4 bases from V and 5 bases from J, with 11 bases in between. Germline loops: CDR1 SGHVS, CDR2 FNYEAQ. The CDR3 runs to 14 residues. CDR3 nucleotides: TGTGCCAGCAGCTCCCTTGACCAGACCGGGGAGCTGTTTTTT. Translating gives CASSSLDQTGELFF.

The J gene is TRBJ1-1, the V gene TRBV19; no clear D gene. Trimming removed 5 bases from V and 1 base from J, with 11 bases in between. CDR1 is LNHDA and CDR2 is SQIVND in the germline V gene (reference sequence). The CDR3 is made up of 14 amino acids. In nucleotides, the CDR3 is TGTGCCAGTAGTGGGGTAGAGGCGAACACTGAAGCTTTCTTT. Encoded protein: CASSGVEANTEAFF. The full variable domain, in which reference TRBV19 and TRBJ1-1 provide the parts outside the CDR3, is DGGITQSPKYLFRKEGQNVTLSCEQNLNHDAMYWYRQDPGQGLRLIYYSQIVNDFQKGDIAEGYSVSREKKESFPLTVTSAQKNPTAFYLCASSGVEANTEAFFGQGTRLTVV.

This clone appeared a single time. V usage is TRBV18 and J usage is TRBJ2-1; D is unresolved. The CDR3 spans 12 residues. Trimming took off 3 bases at V and 6 bases at J, with 6 bases between the two ends. Germline V gene data show CDR1 as KGHSH and CDR2 as LQKENI. For the CDR3, the DNA is TGTGCCAGCTCACCCCCGAGCAATGAGCAGTTCTTC. Translated: CASSPPSNEQFF.

J is TRBJ2-2 and V is TRBV5-1; D unclear. V was shortened by 0 bases and J by 0 bases, with 9 bases between the two germline ends. CDR3 length equals 16 residues. Germline V gene lookup returns CDR1 SGHRS and CDR2 YFSETQ. CDR3 sequence (DNA): TGCGCCAGCAGCTTGGATATCTTCGCGAACACCGGGGAGCTGTTTTTT. It translates to CASSLDIFANTGELFF.

The rearrangement joins TRBV5-1 to TRBJ2-1; D uncertain. The V end was cut by 4 bases, the J end by 5 bases, with 13 bases between. Germline loops: CDR1 SGHRS, CDR2 YFSETQ. The CDR3 loop spans 14 amino acids. The CDR3 is CASSNAFRDNEQFF. The CDR3 DNA follows: TGCGCCAGCAGCAATGCCTTTAGGGACAATGAGCAGTTCTTC.

The genes are TRBV5-6 and TRBJ2-7; a weak D match, TRBD2 (5 bases). The CDR3 extends over 15 amino acids. The ends were cut back, 2 bases at V and 5 bases at J, with 17 bases in the middle. Germline-derived CDR1 and CDR2 are SGHDT and YYEEEE. The CDR3 sequence: CASSLPGPLGDEQYF. CDR3 in DNA: TGTGCCAGCAGCTTACCCGGGCCACTGGGAGACGAGCAGTACTTC.

The chain recombines TRBV7-2 with TRBJ2-7, with 8 bases matching TRBD2. The CDR3 length is 15 residues. CDR1 and CDR2 from the germline V gene are SGHTA and FQGNSA. Trimming cost V 1 base and J 4 bases; bases outside gene matches: 6. DNA of the CDR3: TGTGCCAGCAGCTTAGTGGGACTAGGGTTTTACGAGCAGTACTTC. This sequence encodes CASSLVGLGFYEQYF.

The gene calls are TRBV7-2 and TRBJ2-7, with no clear D. Trimming took off 1 base at V and 2 bases at J, with 18 bases between the two ends. The CDR3 length is 17 residues. Germline V CDR1 and CDR2: SGHTA, FQGNSA. The CDR3 spells CASSLGFQATPPYEQYF. CDR3 coding DNA: TGTGCCAGCAGCTTAGGCTTCCAAGCTACACCCCCCTACGAGCAGTACTTC.

The chain employs TRBV4-2 and TRBJ2-7, with 9 positions matching TRBD1. CDR1 and CDR2 from the germline V gene are LGHNA and YNFKEQ. The V segment lost 4 bases and the J segment 1 base; nucleotides outside the gene matches: 5. The CDR3 covers 15 residues. The CDR3 DNA reads TGTGCCAGCAGCCCCTCCGGGACAGGGTCCTACGAGCAGTACTTC. Translation gives CASSPSGTGSYEQYF.

V and J are TRBV18 and TRBJ1-5, with D unclear. Germline values: CDR1 KGHSH, CDR2 LQKENI. V was pared by 0 bases and J by 0 bases, with 6 bases between. The CDR3 runs 15 residues. The CDR3 nucleotides read TGTGCCAGCTCACCACCGGTTCATAGCAATCAGCCCCAGCATTTT. Encoded protein: CASSPPVHSNQPQHF.

CDR3 protein: CASSFGIAELTYEQYF. The CDR3 region has the DNA TGTGCCAGCAGCTTTGGAATAGCGGAGTTGACCTACGAGCAGTACTTC. The chain uses TRBV9 and TRBJ2-7; D perhaps matches TRBD2 (6 bases). V lost 4 bases and J 2 bases, leaving 19 bases between the germline ends. The CDR3 has 16 amino acids. Germline CDR1 and CDR2: SGDLS and YYNGEE.

This clone showed up just once. The chain joins TRBV5-8 to TRBJ2-7, with TRBD1 as a possible D gene (5 bases). CDR3 size: 12 residues. Deletions cut 7 bases from V and 2 bases from J, with 10 bases between. Germline V gene sequence: CDR1 SGHTS, CDR2 YDEGEE. CDR3 loop: CASGAIAYEQYF. CDR3 coding DNA: TGTGCCAGCGGGGCGATCGCCTACGAGCAGTACTTC.

In DNA, the CDR3 is TGTGCCAGCAGCGTAGCGGGGGGAGAGACCCAGTACTTC. It codes for CASSVAGGETQYF. V usage is TRBV9 and J usage is TRBJ2-5; 7 nucleotides agree with TRBD2. V gave up 0 bases and J gave up 4 bases; unmatched junction bases: 0. The CDR3 sequence is 13 residues long. Per germline, CDR1 SGDLS and CDR2 YYNGEE.

CDR3 coding DNA: TGTGCCAGCAGCTTGGGGCGGGATTCCTACAATGAGCAGTTCTTC. Its protein is CASSLGRDSYNEQFF. The rearrangement links TRBV5-4 to TRBJ2-1; TRBD2 is a possible D gene (6 bases). The V gene's germline CDR1 is SGHNT and CDR2 YYREEE (reference sequence). The V end was cut by 0 bases, the J end by 1 base, with 8 bases between. The CDR3 contains 15 residues. The whole variable domain, filled in from reference TRBV5-4 and TRBJ2-1, reads ETGVTQSPTHLIKTRGQQVTLRCSSQSGHNTVSWYQQALGQGPQFIFQYYREEENGRGNFPPRFSGLQFPNYSSELNVNALELDDSALYLCASSLGRDSYNEQFFGPGTRLTVL.

The gene calls are TRBV5-3 and TRBJ2-7, with 9 positions matching TRBD1. TRBV5-3 is sorted into the ORF group, with uncertain function. CDR3 length equals 14 residues. V trimming: 4 bases; J trimming: 2 bases; junction bases outside the gene matches: 4. CDR3 sequence (DNA): TGTGCCAGAAGCGAGGGACAGGGAACCTACGAGCAGTACTTC. Amino acids: CARSEGQGTYEQYF.

The chain has TRBV29-1 and TRBJ1-2, with TRBD1 identical over 9 bases. Losses at the gene ends were 7 bases for V and 5 bases for J; bases not matched to a gene: 17. CDR3 length equals 16 residues. The V gene's germline CDR1 is SQVTM and CDR2 ANQGSEA. Here the CDR3 reads CSAATPGQGIWYGYTF. The CDR3 DNA follows: TGCAGCGCTGCCACTCCGGGACAGGGTATTTGGTATGGCTACACCTTC.

The J gene is TRBJ1-2, the V gene TRBV30; the D is unclear. V shed 3 bases and J shed 2 bases, with 7 bases lying between them. CDR3 length: 12 amino acids. Germline V lookup: CDR1 GTSNPN, CDR2 SVGIG (reference sequence). The CDR3 is CAWRKTNYGYTF. In DNA form, the CDR3 reads TGTGCCTGGAGAAAGACAAACTATGGCTACACCTTC.